This record concerns one T cell receptor beta chain sequence. Clones were read by immunoSEQ multiplex PCR, and TCRdb kept only the in-frame ones, dropping some. This sample has more than 350,000 clones; 90% occur once, and the top ten carry more than 10%. The CDR3 sequence is 15 residues long. The V end was cut by 0 bases, the J end by 0 bases, with 10 bases between. Germline-derived CDR1 and CDR2 are SGHKS and YYEKEE (reference sequence). The entry originates in a study of Ad26.COV2.S vaccination and SARS-CoV-2 variants. Treatment here: 15 to 20 received Ad26.COV2.S at low or high dose, single or two shots; 5 received placebo; per-sample allocation not given. Samples were taken on day 63 after the first vaccine or placebo injection.

The sequence derives from a person between 18 and 65 years old who received the Ad26.COV2.S COVID-19 vaccine or a placebo. This rearrangement joins TRBV5-5 to TRBJ2-7; D remains ambiguous. This material consisted of peripheral blood, taken in a trial of Ad26.COV2.S vaccine versus placebo. Here the CDR3 DNA reads TGTGCCAGCAGCTTGGGGCCAGTTAGCTCCTACGAGCAGTACTTC. Protein sequence: CASSLGPVSSYEQYF.